Each of the 18 T cell receptor beta chains below was sequenced from the same sample in a study of blood T cells in healthy people across ages. Using a J-beta primer mix together with a sample-barcoded 5' primer, a second PCR was run for roughly 6 to 12 cycles. TCRdb itself ran the 5' RACE reads through MiXCR, one entry per CDR3 protein. The sample has 1.5 million to 2 million distinct CDR3 sequences, about 30% seen once. The material sequenced was blood. These receptor sequences come from a young woman in good health.

J is TRBJ1-6 and V is TRBV4-1; tentatively, D is TRBD1 (5 bases). Germline lookup yields CDR1 MGHRA and CDR2 YSYEKL. Trimming took off 4 bases at V and 10 bases at J, with 17 bases between the two ends. The CDR3 is 15 amino acids. The CDR3 nucleotides are TGCGCCAGCAGCCCGGGGACGGTGTCAGGATCACCCCTCCACTTT. This sequence encodes CASSPGTVSGSPLHF.

This clonotype was counted a few times. V gene TRBV25-1 combines with J gene TRBJ2-1; TRBD2 matches at 9 bases. Trimming removed 4 bases from V and 8 bases from J; junction bases left unmatched: 12. Germline V gene sequence: CDR1 MGHDK, CDR2 SYGVNS. The CDR3 contains 16 residues. The CDR3 loop is CASSGPGGAGGHEQFF. CDR3 in DNA: TGTGCCAGCAGTGGGCCCGGGGGAGCGGGAGGCCATGAGCAGTTCTTC.

This clonotype was seen only a few times. V usage is TRBV27 and J usage is TRBJ2-1, with TRBD2 matching 12 bases. The trim removed 6 bases at V and 4 bases at J, leaving 7 bases unmatched. The CDR3 runs to 16 residues. CDR1 MNHEY and CDR2 SMNVEV come from the germline V gene (reference sequence). DNA of the CDR3: TGTGCCAGCAGAAGGTCGACTAGCGGGGGTTACAATGAGCAGTTCTTC. It translates to CASRRSTSGGYNEQFF.

This clonotype was found many times. The chain uses TRBV7-9 and TRBJ2-5, with D possibly being TRBD1 (6 bases). Trimming removed 5 bases from V and 4 bases from J, with 14 bases in between. From germline, CDR1 is SEHNR and CDR2 FQNEAQ (reference sequence). CDR3 length equals 14 residues. CDR3 sequence reads: CASSRQAFVETQYF. The CDR3 DNA sequence: TGTGCCAGCAGCCGACAGGCTTTCGTAGAGACCCAGTACTTC.

The chain couples TRBV12-3 or TRBV12-4 to TRBJ1-5; D may be TRBD1 (5 bases). This CDR3 has 16 residues. V was pared by 7 bases and J by 2 bases, with 18 bases between. The CDR3 DNA follows: TGTGCCAGCACCCTCAGAGGGGTCGGCGGCAATCAGCCCCAGCATTTT. Translation gives CASTLRGVGGNQPQHF.

The chain employs TRBV11-2 and TRBJ2-3, with 7 bases matching TRBD2. The germline V gene has CDR1 SGHAT and CDR2 FQNNGV. The V and J ends lost 5 bases and 1 base, in that order; junction bases with no gene match: 3. The CDR3 covers 14 residues. CDR3 sequence: CASSHSGRTDTQYF. CDR3 bases: TGTGCCAGCAGCCATAGCGGGCGCACAGATACGCAGTATTTT.

The chain joins TRBV6-4 to TRBJ2-4, with D unresolved. Germline V CDR1 and CDR2: MRHNA, SNTAGT. The CDR3 sequence is 12 residues long. The ends were cut back, 5 bases at V and 13 bases at J, with 15 bases in the middle. DNA for the CDR3: TGTGCCAGCAGTCAGAGCATGGGTGAGCAGTACTTC. This codes for CASSQSMGEQYF.

This clonotype showed up just a few times. The CDR3 end shows no conserved phenylalanine or tryptophan, and so a read error is likely. CDR3 bases: TGCGCCAGCAGTCACAGGGCTCCAAACCTAGTCTGGGCCGTTGGAAGGGACTACGAGCAGTACTTA. It codes for CASSHRAPNLVWAVGRDYEQYL. The chain is built from TRBV4-3 and TRBJ2-7; maybe TRBD1 (6 bases). Germline V CDR1 and CDR2: LGHNA, YSLEER. Trimming removed 6 bases from V and 3 bases from J, with 39 bases in between. The CDR3 sequence is 22 residues long.

With regard to this clonotype: It is unclear where the CDR3 begins or ends on the DNA, so no DNA is shown, and the CDR3 is as TCRdb lists it. The chain recombines TRBV12-3 or TRBV12-4 with TRBJ2-6; TRBD1, the table's D call, lacks a check against the DNA. Including both end residues, the CDR3 is 21 amino acids long. Here the CDR3 reads CASSLEGRGYTFGSGTNVLTF.

The chain links TRBV2 to TRBJ2-1; 9 bases are a match to TRBD2. The CDR3 is 15 residues long. Looked up from germline, CDR1 is SNHLY and CDR2 is FYNNEI. The V gene end was trimmed by 3 bases and the J gene end by 6 bases; junction bases not matched to a gene: 6. DNA for the CDR3: TGTGCCAGCAGTGAGGTGGCGGGAGGGCCCAATGAGCAGTTCTTC. It translates to CASSEVAGGPNEQFF.

This clonotype occurred a few times. The chain is built from TRBV18 and TRBJ2-5; 8 nucleotides line up with TRBD2. Per germline, CDR1 KGHSH and CDR2 LQKENI. V gave up 3 bases and J gave up 5 bases; unmatched junction bases: 11. The CDR3 is made up of 16 amino acids. In DNA form, the CDR3 reads TGTGCCAGCTCACCTCGAGGGGGACTAGGACGGGAGACCCAGTACTTC. This gives the protein CASSPRGGLGRETQYF.

This clonotype was counted ten times or more. J is TRBJ1-1 and V is TRBV24-1, with 8 bases aligning to TRBD1. The CDR3 runs to 14 residues. CDR1 and CDR2 (germline): KGHDR, SFDVKD. The V and J ends lost 12 bases and 0 bases, in that order; junction bases with no gene match: 8. This chain's CDR3 is CAVGTGAMNTEAFF. Here the CDR3 DNA reads TGTGCCGTCGGGACAGGAGCCATGAACACTGAAGCTTTCTTT.

The chain has TRBV5-1 and TRBJ2-1; 7 bases agree with TRBD1. CDR1 SGHRS and CDR2 YFSETQ come from the germline V gene. The length of the CDR3 is 17 residues. Trimming cost V 0 bases and J 8 bases; bases outside gene matches: 14. The CDR3 loop reads CASSLEGTVPTSDEQFF. The CDR3 DNA follows: TGCGCCAGCAGCTTGGAAGGGACAGTCCCAACCAGCGATGAGCAGTTCTTC.

This clonotype was counted at least ten times. V usage is TRBV28 and J usage is TRBJ1-2, with TRBD1 matching 9 bases. Trimming removed 5 bases from V and 0 bases from J; junction bases left unmatched: 13. This CDR3 has 18 amino acids. In germline, CDR1 is MDHEN, CDR2 SYDVKM. CDR3 coding DNA: TGTGCCAGCAGTGTACTCGGGACAGGGTCCCTTACTAACTATGGCTACACCTTC. Its translation: CASSVLGTGSLTNYGYTF.

The table lists this clonotype with a few counts. The chain employs TRBV6-6 and TRBJ1-5, with 10 bases identical to TRBD1. The junction had 4 bases not matched to a gene; V was cut back by 2 bases and J by 3 bases. CDR1 and CDR2 from the germline V gene are MNHNY and SVGAGI (reference sequence). The CDR3 contains 16 residues. CDR3: CASSYAGQGDNQPQHF. CDR3 coding DNA: TGTGCCAGCAGTTACGCAGGACAGGGGGACAATCAGCCCCAGCATTTT.

This clonotype showed up just a few times. The J gene is TRBJ2-1, the V gene TRBV20-1; D uncertain. The germline V gene encodes CDR1 DFQATT and CDR2 SNEGSKA (reference sequence). The CDR3 length is 15 residues. V was shortened by 3 bases and J by 2 bases, with 14 bases between the two germline ends. For the CDR3, the DNA is TGCAGTGCTAGCCAGGAGCTTGGACCCTACAATGAGCAGTTCTTC. Amino acid sequence: CSASQELGPYNEQFF.

About this clonotype itself: Just one base apart from a much larger clone, this may be a read error. The chain links TRBV7-2 to TRBJ2-7; tentatively, D is TRBD2 (5 bases). The CDR3 totals 13 residues. Germline assignment: CDR1 SGHTA and CDR2 FQGNSA. V was cut by 8 bases and J by 7 bases, with 18 bases left in between. As DNA, the CDR3 is TGTGCCAGCGCTCGGGGAAGCTACAATGAGCAGTACTTC. It is translated as CASARGSYNEQYF.

This clonotype was recorded many times. The genes are TRBV6-5 and TRBJ2-7; D gene ambiguous. The germline V gene encodes CDR1 MNHEY and CDR2 SVGAGI. CDR3 size: 11 residues. V lost 5 bases, J lost 3 bases, and 5 bases lay in between. The CDR3 loop reads CASSKFYEQYF. DNA for the CDR3: TGTGCCAGCAGTAAGTTCTACGAGCAGTACTTC.